One TCR beta chain is described in this entry. Which antigen it targets is not known. Base qualities are missing; no much larger clone stands one base away. CDR1 and CDR2 are read off the germline V gene as SGHTA and FQGTGA. After removal of 2 bases from V and 7 bases from J, the junction retains 12 bases not matched to a gene. From its cysteine to its phenylalanine, the CDR3 spans 17 amino acids. Just CDR3 DNA is preserved here, 51 bases in frame from base 1. Flow cytometry had shown CD8+CD57+ cell expansion in the patients selected for sequencing. Every patient had severe acquired aplastic anemia, diagnosed using the International Study of Aplastic Anemia and Agranulocytosis and Camitta criteria. At the time blood was sampled, none of the patients had received any therapy. In the study, sorted CD4+ and CD8+ blood T cells from patients with severe aplastic anemia and from healthy subjects underwent deep sequencing of TCR repertoires. Patients were enrolled in the USA under clinicaltrials.gov protocols 00001620, 01623167, 00001397, 00071045, 00081523 and 00961064. Ficoll-Paque density gradient centrifugation was used to isolate peripheral blood mononuclear cells. Before DNA extraction, CD4+ and CD8+ T cells were sorted by FACS or by magnetic beads.

TCR beta VDJ combination and CDR3 sequence profiling used genomic DNA as the template. An Illumina HiSeq 2000 was used for TCR repertoire sequencing. On the study's bioinformatics: Repertoires were assessed using TRBV/TRBJ rearrangement plots, CDR3 size and DJ length profiles, and Simpson's diversity index. The immunodominant clone was defined as the most abundant DNA sequence in deep sequencing data. CDR3 amino acid sequences were checked for sharing between subjects and were compared against published repertoires and the VDJdb database. TCRdb cleaned the public reads at Q25 with fastp, built clones with MiXCR and kept in-frame beta chains. Every CDR3 protein is listed once, alongside the most common genes and DNA of its rows. V and J calls and clone size were set by TCRdb, not the authors. The sample records under 350,000 distinct CDR3 sequences, roughly 59% of which are singletons. The ten most abundant clones make up approximately 1.2% of the sample.

These data belong to a study of CD8+CD57+ T cells in acquired aplastic anemia listed by TCRdb under 2018. As for the study more broadly: Extracted DNA from sorted CD4+ and CD8+ cells averaged approximately 3 ug, ranging from roughly 0.17 to 27.4 ug. A CD8+CD57+ expansion meant a frequency higher than the mean frequency seen in healthy subjects.

What the authors observed across the whole study: Roughly 29 CD8+ CDR3 sequences were found in both patients and controls but appeared to be highly expressed in patients and within the immunodominant clones of the patients. No significant difference in CD8+ Simpson's diversity was found between patients and healthy controls (P=0.060).

What was sequenced was sorted CD4+, CD8+, or CD8+CD57+ T cells (not recorded which) from PBMCs. The V gene is TRBV7-3 and the J gene is TRBJ1-4, with 8 central nucleotides matching TRBD1. This sequence originates from a human donor with aplastic anemia. The DNA is TGTGCCAGCAGCTTAGAGGCAGGGGGCTCCTGGGGTGAAAAACTGTTTTTT. Translated, this gives CASSLEAGGSWGEKLFF.